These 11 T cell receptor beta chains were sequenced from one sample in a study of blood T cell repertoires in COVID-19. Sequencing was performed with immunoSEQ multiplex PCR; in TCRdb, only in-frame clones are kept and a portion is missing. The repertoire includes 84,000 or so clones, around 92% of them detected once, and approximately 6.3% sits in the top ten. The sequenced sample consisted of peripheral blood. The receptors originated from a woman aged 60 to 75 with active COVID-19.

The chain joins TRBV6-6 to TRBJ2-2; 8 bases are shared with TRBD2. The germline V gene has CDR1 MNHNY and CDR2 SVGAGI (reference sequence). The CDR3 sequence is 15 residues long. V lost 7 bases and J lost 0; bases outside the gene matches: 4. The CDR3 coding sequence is TGTGCCAGCACCACGGGACTAGCGAACACCGGGGAGCTGTTTTTT. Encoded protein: CASTTGLANTGELFF.

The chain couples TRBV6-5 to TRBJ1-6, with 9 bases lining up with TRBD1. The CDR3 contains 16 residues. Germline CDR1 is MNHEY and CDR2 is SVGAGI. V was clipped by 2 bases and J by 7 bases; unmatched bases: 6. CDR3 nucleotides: TGTGCCAGCAGTTACAGCTCCGGGACAGGGAATTCACCCCTCCACTTT. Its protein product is CASSYSSGTGNSPLHF.

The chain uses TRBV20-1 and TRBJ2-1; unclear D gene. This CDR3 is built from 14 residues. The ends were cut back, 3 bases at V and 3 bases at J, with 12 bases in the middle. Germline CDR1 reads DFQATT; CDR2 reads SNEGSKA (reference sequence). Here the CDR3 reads CSASDLPVYNEQFF. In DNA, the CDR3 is TGCAGTGCTAGTGACTTACCGGTCTACAATGAGCAGTTCTTC.

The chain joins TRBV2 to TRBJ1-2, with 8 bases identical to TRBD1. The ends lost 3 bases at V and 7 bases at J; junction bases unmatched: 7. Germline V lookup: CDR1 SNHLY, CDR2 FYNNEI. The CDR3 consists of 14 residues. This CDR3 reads CASSETGQGGGYTF. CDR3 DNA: TGTGCCAGCAGTGAGACTGGACAGGGAGGTGGCTACACCTTC.

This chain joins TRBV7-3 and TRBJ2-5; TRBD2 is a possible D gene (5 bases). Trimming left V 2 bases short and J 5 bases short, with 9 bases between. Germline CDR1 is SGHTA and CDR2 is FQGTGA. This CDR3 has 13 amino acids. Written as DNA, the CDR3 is TGTGCCAGCAGCTTATTCCTAGCTGAGACCCAGTACTTC. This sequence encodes CASSLFLAETQYF.

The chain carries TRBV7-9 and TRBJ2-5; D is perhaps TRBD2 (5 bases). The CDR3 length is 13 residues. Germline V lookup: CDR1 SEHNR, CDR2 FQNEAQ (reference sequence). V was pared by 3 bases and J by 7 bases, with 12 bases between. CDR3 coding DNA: TGTGCCAGCAGCTTGTATGGCGGAGGGACCCAGTACTTC. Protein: CASSLYGGGTQYF. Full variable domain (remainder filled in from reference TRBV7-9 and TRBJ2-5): DTGVSQNPRHKITKRGQNVTFRCDPISEHNRLYWYRQTLGQGPEFLTYFQNEAQLEKSRLLSDRFSAERPKGSFSTLEIQRTEQGDSAMYLCASSLYGGGTQYFGPGTRLLVL.

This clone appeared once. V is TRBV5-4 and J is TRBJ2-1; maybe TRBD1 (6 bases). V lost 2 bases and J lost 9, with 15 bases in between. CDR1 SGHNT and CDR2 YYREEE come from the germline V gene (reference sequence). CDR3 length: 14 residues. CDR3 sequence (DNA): TGTGCCAGCAGCTTCGAACAGGGTGCGGGTGAGCAGTTCTTC. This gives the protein CASSFEQGAGEQFF.

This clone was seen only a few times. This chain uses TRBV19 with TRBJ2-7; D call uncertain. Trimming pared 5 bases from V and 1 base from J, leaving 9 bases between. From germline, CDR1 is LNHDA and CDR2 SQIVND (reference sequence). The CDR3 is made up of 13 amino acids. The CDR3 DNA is TGTGCCAGTAGTGTTACAGCTTCCTACGAGCAGTACTTC. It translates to CASSVTASYEQYF. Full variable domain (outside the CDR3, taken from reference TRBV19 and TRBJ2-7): DGGITQSPKYLFRKEGQNVTLSCEQNLNHDAMYWYRQDPGQGLRLIYYSQIVNDFQKGDIAEGYSVSREKKESFPLTVTSAQKNPTAFYLCASSVTASYEQYFGPGTRLTVT.

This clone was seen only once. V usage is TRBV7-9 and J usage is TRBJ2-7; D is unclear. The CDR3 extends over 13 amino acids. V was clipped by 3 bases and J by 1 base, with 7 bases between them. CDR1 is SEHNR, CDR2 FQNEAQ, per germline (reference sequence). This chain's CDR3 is CASSFVSSYEQYF. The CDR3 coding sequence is TGTGCCAGCAGCTTCGTCAGTTCCTACGAGCAGTACTTC.

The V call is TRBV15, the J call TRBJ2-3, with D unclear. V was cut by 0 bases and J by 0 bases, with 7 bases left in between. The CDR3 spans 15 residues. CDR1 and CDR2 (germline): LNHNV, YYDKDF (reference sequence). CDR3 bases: TGTGCCACCAGCAGAGAGGGCCGGAGCACAGATACGCAGTATTTT. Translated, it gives CATSREGRSTDTQYF.

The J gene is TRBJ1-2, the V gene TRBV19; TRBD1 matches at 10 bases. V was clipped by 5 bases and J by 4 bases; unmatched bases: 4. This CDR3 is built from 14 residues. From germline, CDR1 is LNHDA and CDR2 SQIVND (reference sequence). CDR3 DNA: TGTGCCAGTAGTCCGGACAGGGGGGCCTATGGCTACACCTTC. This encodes CASSPDRGAYGYTF.